The sequence of this T cell receptor beta chain was determined in a study of T-cell reconstitution after alpha-beta-depleted transplantation in children. V gave up 10 bases and J gave up 3 bases; unmatched junction bases: 16. The CDR3 has 18 amino acids. Points from the study as a whole: At around two months after transplant, the alpha-beta T cells were reportedly derived from several hundred expanded clones that came from non-depleted graft cells. TCRbeta diversity was high at day 60 in some patients (a result of surviving recipient T cells and thymic progenitors). Newly generated T cells supplied most T-cell counts and diversity one year post-transplant.

About this clonotype itself: Its specificity is unknown.

The TCRbeta library was prepared with unique molecular identifiers. TCRdb re-derived calls from the PCR reads in MiXCR, one entry per CDR3 protein. The sample shows 250,000 to 400,000 distinct CDR3 sequences, over 20% of them seen only once. The TCR was taken from a male patient younger than 18 who had a stem cell transplant for acute lymphoblastic leukemia, so the T cells may come from the graft donor. Specimen: PBMCs, mostly from graft donor cells, collected 180 days after TCRalphabeta/CD19-depleted stem cell transplant. The chain carries TRBV12-3 or TRBV12-4 and TRBJ2-1, with 12 nucleotides matching TRBD2. The CDR3: CATTPAGGLAGYYNEQFF. CDR3 sequence (DNA): TGTGCCACCACCCCCGCGGGAGGACTAGCGGGGTACTACAATGAGCAGTTCTTC.